This T cell receptor beta chain was obtained from a study of OX40 agonist ivuxolimab in advanced cancers. Germline CDR1 SGHVS, CDR2 FNYEAQ. Trimming took 5 bases from V and 8 from J, leaving 16 bases between them. The CDR3 spans 15 residues. Repertoires were generated with immunoSEQ multiplex PCR, while TCRdb's copy carries only in-frame clones and drops some. The data contain tens of thousands of clones, roughly 90% of them seen just once; the ten biggest clones take up around 50%. The sampling schedule covered blood at baseline, cycle 4 day 1, and cycle 7 day 1. The V and J genes are TRBV7-6 and TRBJ1-6, with D possibly matching TRBD1 (6 bases). The starting material was CD4+ or CD8+ T cells sorted from blood, obtained in a trial of the OX40 agonist ivuxolimab. The receptor was isolated from an adult with an advanced solid tumor such as melanoma, head and neck, liver or kidney cancer. The CDR3 loop reads CASSPGRGLDSPLHF. CDR3 sequence (DNA): TGTGCCAGCAGCCCGGGCCGGGGGCTGGATTCACCCCTCCACTTT.